The source of this T cell receptor (beta chain) is a study of blood T cell repertoires in COVID-19. Study-level background: Italy, Spain and the United States were the sources of the convalescent and acute COVID-19 samples. The analysed material was cDNA or gDNA that came from T cells, B-cell-depleted T cells, or PBMCs.

There are 15 residues in the CDR3. Germline values: CDR1 KGHSH, CDR2 LQKENI. V lost 4 bases to trimming and J lost 3 bases; unmatched junction nucleotides: 5. In the authors' methods: Counts of nucleated cells, estimated from reference gene primer amplification, were obtained. The protocol was immunoSEQ multiplex PCR, while the TCRdb copy is restricted to in-frame clones and leaves out a portion. V and J calls and clone size are as listed in that table; D and trimming were resolved from the DNA. The table records 100,000 to 120,000 clones, roughly 87% of them present only once. The receptor's source is a human donor in a cohort sampled during active COVID-19. This chain joins TRBV18 and TRBJ1-1; 10 bases align to TRBD1. Sequences were obtained from peripheral blood. The CDR3 is CASSQIGTGDTEAFF. The DNA for the CDR3 is TGTGCCAGCTCACAAATAGGGACAGGGGACACTGAAGCTTTCTTT.